The rows below give T cell receptor beta chains drawn from one sample of a study of early T cells in non-severe SARS-CoV-2 infection. TCRdb analysed the 5' RACE reads with MiXCR anew, one entry per CDR3 protein. Among 65,000 to 95,000 distinct CDR3 sequences, approximately 12% were seen once, and the ten largest hold about 16%. This specimen consisted of whole blood, obtained at baseline. The receptors stem from an adult who was a healthcare worker with PCR-confirmed SARS-CoV-2 infection or an uninfected control (not recorded which). The donor label of this sample is uncertain. CDR3s leave out the opening cysteine and the closing phenylalanine or tryptophan.

TRBV5-4 ASSGGPEDGYT
TRBV11-3 ASSSEDRAHNEQF
TRBV3-1 ASRGTGAGTDTQY
TRBV4-1 ASSQVLLAKNIQY
TRBV10-2 ASRSPTGLNTEAF
TRBV7-2 ASSLLDRAEAF
TRBV13 ASSGQERGGRFEQY
TRBV12-3/TRBV12-4 ASRRQGTNYGYT
TRBV5-5 ASSPETGDRAT
TRBV9 ASSVRDRGNYGYT
TRBV6-5 ASLTGGAGSGYT
TRBV11-1 ASSPNRGNEQF
TRBV18 ASSPSGWGASYNEQF
TRBV7-2 ASGTSGAYNEQF
TRBV7-6 ASSLRPSGSLGETQY
TRBV4-2 ASSQDFGGGEETQY
TRBV29-1 SVEDMGRGTGELF
TRBV6-2/TRBV6-3 ASKTEGRNTGELF
TRBV2 ASRGTSGNDAYEQY
TRBV10-3 ATWLGTGGYEQY
TRBV27 ASSSLTSGRASGIQY
TRBV12-3/TRBV12-4 ASSTRGTGLNSPLH
TRBV11-2 ASSLDSGGYQETQY
TRBV10-3 AISGTWGSGRTDTQF
TRBV20-1 SARETGDQPQH
TRBV20-1 SARWGQGYNSPLH
TRBV10-2 ASSTSGPYNEQF
TRBV28 ASSGTDWGSYEQY
TRBV12-3/TRBV12-4 ASTGGRGGQPQH
TRBV7-6 ASSLGSGEQY
TRBV20-1 SAREPGQGGEKLF
TRBV7-9 ASSSRGGYLFTQY
TRBV2 ASSLPGGPRTGEQY
TRBV7-9 ASSSRDRRYNEQF
TRBV9 ASSVESSGTYNEQF
TRBV10-3 AISERAVSYEQY
TRBV18 ASSWGGHQPQH
TRBV12-3/TRBV12-4 ASSFSLDRGNTIY
TRBV5-6 ASSWDRNNEQF
TRBV2 ASRDGTRPEAF
TRBV6-4 ASSGLAGGNEQF
TRBV4-3 ASSQGTGAGNTIY
TRBV4-3 ASSRQLKSGPTYNEQF